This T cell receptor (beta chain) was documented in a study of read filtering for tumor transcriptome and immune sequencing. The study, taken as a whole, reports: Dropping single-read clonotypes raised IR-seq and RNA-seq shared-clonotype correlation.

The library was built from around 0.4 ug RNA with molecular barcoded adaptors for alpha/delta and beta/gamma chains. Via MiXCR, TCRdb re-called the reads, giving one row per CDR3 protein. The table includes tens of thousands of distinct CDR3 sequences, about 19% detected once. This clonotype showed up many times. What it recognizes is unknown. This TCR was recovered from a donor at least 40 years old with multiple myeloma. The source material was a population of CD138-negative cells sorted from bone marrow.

The CDR3 DNA reads TGTGCCAGCAGTTTTTGGGCCTACGAGCAGTACTTC. This sequence encodes CASSFWAYEQYF. The V and J genes are TRBV28 and TRBJ2-7; D is unresolved. The V end was cut by 3 bases, the J end by 2 bases, with 5 bases between. Germline CDR1 MDHEN, CDR2 SYDVKM. The CDR3 runs to 12 residues.